This TCR beta chain was profiled in a study of blood T cell repertoires in COVID-19. In the study overall: T cells, B-cell-depleted T cells, or PBMCs supplied cDNA or gDNA.

In the original workflow: How many nucleated cells were present was estimated from reference gene primer amplification. Libraries were prepared by immunoSEQ multiplex PCR; TCRdb keeps only in-frame clonotypes and omits some of them. That table is the source of V, J and clone size, and D and trimming were worked out from the DNA. Among about 200,000 clones listed, 75% to 90% were seen once. Per the germline V gene, CDR1 is MNHEY and CDR2 is SMNVEV (reference sequence). This CDR3 region has 14 residues. V lost 6 bases to trimming and J lost 1 base, with 12 bases between them. The TCR comes from a man between 60 and 75 years old with acute or convalescent COVID-19. The specimen sequenced was peripheral blood. This chain uses TRBV27 with TRBJ1-1, with TRBD1 as a possible D gene (5 bases). The DNA for the CDR3 is TGTGCCAGCAGAGTTCAGGGCCCGAACACTGAAGCTTTCTTT. Protein: CASRVQGPNTEAFF.